This paragraph covers one T cell receptor beta chain sequence. Its target is not known. The data derive from a study of a mutant IDH1 vaccine in newly diagnosed glioma. Profiled with immunoSEQ multiplex PCR; TCRdb holds only in-frame clones, not every one. Here the sample spans roughly 60,000 clones, over 70% being singletons. Time point specified: week 23, last vaccination. Every single dose of the vaccine, 300 ug of mutant IDH1 20-mer peptide, came with topical imiquimod. The germline CDR1 and CDR2 sequences are SGHRS and YFSETQ. The CDR3 consists of 16 residues. V gave up 0 bases and J gave up 1 base; unmatched junction bases: 3. Study-level points and caveats: Changes to the top peripheral T cell clonotypes appeared unrelated to pseudoprogression.

This TCR derives from a man in his forties with glioma. The sequencing here drew on PBMCs, taken from a glioma patient whose treatment included an IDH1 peptide vaccine. This chain links TRBV5-1 with TRBJ1-5, with 8 bases lining up with TRBD1. The CDR3: CASSLEAGGSNQPQHF. The CDR3 nucleotides read TGCGCCAGCAGCTTGGAGGCAGGGGGCAGCAATCAGCCCCAGCATTTT.